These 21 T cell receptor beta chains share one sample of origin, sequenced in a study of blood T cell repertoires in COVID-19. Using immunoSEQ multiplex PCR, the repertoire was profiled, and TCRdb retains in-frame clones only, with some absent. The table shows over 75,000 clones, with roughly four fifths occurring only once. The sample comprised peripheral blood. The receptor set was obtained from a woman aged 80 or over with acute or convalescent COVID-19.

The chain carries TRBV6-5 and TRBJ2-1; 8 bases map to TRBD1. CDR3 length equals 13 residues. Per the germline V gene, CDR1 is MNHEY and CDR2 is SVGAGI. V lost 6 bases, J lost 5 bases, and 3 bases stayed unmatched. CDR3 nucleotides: TGTGCCAGCAGCCAGGGGGCCAACAATGAGCAGTTCTTC. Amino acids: CASSQGANNEQFF.

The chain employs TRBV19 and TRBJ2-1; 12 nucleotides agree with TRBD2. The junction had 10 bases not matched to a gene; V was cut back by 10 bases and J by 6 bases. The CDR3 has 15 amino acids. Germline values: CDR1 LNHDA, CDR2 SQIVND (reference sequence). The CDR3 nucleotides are TGTGCCATCGGTGGTCTAGCGGGGGGGCTCAATGAGCAGTTCTTC. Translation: CAIGGLAGGLNEQFF.

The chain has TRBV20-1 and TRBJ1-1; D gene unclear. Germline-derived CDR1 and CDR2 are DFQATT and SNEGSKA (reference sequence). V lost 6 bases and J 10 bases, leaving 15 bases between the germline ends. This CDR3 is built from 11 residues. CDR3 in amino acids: CSALEGFRAFF. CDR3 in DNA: TGCAGTGCCCTGGAGGGCTTTAGAGCTTTCTTT.

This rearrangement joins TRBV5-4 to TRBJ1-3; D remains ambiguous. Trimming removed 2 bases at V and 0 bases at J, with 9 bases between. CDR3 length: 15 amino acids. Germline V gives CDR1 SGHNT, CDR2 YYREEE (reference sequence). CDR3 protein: CASSLDTRSGNTIYF. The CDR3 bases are TGTGCCAGCAGCTTAGACACCCGCTCTGGAAACACCATATATTTT.

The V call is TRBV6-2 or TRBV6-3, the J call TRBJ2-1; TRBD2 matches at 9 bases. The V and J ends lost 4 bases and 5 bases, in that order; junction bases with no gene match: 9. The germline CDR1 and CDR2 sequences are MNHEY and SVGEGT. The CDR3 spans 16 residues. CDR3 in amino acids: CASSFSVSGSDNEQFF. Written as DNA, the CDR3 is TGTGCCAGCAGTTTCTCTGTTAGCGGGAGCGACAATGAGCAGTTCTTC.

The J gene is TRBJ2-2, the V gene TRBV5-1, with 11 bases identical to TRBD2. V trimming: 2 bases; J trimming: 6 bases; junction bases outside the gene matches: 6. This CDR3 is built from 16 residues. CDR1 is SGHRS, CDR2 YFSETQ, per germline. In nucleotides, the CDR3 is TGCGCCAGCAGCTTACTAGCGGGAGAGGTTGCCGGGGAGCTGTTTTTT. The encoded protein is CASSLLAGEVAGELFF.

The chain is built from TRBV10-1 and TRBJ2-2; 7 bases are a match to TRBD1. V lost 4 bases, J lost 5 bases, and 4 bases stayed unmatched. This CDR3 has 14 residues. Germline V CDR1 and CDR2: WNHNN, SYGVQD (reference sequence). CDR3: CASSAAGGTGELFF. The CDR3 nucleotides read TGCGCCAGCAGTGCGGCAGGGGGAACCGGGGAGCTGTTTTTT.

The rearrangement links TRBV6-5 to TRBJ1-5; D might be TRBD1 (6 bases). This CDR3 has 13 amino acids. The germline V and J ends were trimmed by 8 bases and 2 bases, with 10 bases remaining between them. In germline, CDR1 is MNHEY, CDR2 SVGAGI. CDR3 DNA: TGTGCCAGCCAACAGGGAGGCAATCAGCCCCAGCATTTT. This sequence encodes CASQQGGNQPQHF.

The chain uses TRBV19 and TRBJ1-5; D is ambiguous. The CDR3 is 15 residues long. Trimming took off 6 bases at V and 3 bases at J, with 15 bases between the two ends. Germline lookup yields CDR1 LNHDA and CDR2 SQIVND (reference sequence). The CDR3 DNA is TGTGCCAGTAGCACGTCGGTGAGGGTCAATCAGCCCCAGCATTTT. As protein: CASSTSVRVNQPQHF.

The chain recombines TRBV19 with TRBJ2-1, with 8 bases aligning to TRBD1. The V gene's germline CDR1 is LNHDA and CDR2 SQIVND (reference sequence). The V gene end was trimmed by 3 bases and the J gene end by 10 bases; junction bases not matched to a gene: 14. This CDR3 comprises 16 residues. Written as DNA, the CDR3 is TGTGCCAGTAGTATGGGTGTTGGGACAGGATCATGGGAGCAGTTCTTC. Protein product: CASSMGVGTGSWEQFF.

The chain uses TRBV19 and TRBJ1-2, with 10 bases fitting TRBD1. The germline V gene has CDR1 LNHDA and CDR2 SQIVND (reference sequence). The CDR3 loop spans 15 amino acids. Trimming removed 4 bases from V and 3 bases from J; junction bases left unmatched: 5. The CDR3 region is CASSTWTGGDYGYTF. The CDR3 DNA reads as TGTGCCAGTAGTACCTGGACAGGGGGGGACTATGGCTACACCTTC.

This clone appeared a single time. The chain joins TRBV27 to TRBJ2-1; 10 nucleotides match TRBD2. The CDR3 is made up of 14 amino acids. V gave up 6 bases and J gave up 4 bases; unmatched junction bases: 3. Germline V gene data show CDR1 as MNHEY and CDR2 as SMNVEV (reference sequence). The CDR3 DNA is TGTGCCAGCAGATGGACTAGCGGTTACAATGAGCAGTTCTTC. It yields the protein CASRWTSGYNEQFF.

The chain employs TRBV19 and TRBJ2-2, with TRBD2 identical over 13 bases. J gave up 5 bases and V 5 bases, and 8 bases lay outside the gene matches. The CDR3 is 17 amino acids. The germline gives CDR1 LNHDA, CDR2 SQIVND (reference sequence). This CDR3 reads CASSPRPGLAGTGELFF. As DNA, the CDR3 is TGTGCCAGTAGTCCCCGACCGGGACTAGCGGGGACCGGGGAGCTGTTTTTT.

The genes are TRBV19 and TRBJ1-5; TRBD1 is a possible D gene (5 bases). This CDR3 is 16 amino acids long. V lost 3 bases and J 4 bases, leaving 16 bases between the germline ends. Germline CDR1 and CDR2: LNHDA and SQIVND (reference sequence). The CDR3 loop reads CASSIRNLGVNQPQHF. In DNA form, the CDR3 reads TGTGCCAGTAGTATTCGGAACTTAGGGGTGAATCAGCCCCAGCATTTT.

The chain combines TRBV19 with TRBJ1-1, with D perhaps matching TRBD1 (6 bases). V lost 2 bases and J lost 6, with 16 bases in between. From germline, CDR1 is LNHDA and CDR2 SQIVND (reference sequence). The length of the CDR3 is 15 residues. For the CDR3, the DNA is TGTGCCAGTAGTATACAGGGGTATAAGGATCCTGAAGCTTTCTTT. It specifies CASSIQGYKDPEAFF. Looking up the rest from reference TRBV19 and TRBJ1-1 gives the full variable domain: DGGITQSPKYLFRKEGQNVTLSCEQNLNHDAMYWYRQDPGQGLRLIYYSQIVNDFQKGDIAEGYSVSREKKESFPLTVTSAQKNPTAFYLCASSIQGYKDPEAFFGQGTRLTVV.

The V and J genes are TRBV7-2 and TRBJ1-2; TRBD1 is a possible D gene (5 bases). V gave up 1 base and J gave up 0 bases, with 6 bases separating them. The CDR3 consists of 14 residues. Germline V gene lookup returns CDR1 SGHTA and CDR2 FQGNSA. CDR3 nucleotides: TGTGCCAGCAGCTTAGGGGGCTCTAACTATGGCTACACCTTC. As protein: CASSLGGSNYGYTF.

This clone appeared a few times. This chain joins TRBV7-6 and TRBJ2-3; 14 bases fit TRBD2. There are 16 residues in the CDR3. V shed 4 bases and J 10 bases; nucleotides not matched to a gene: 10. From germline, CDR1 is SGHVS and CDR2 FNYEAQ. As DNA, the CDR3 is TGTGCCAGCAGCTCAAAGGGACTAGCGGGAGATTCCGCGCAGTATTTT. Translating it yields CASSSKGLAGDSAQYF.

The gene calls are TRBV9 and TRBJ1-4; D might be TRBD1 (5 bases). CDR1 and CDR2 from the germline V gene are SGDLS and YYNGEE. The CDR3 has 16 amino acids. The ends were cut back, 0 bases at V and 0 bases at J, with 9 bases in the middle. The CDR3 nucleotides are TGTGCCAGCAGCGTAGAGGCAGGGACAACTAATGAAAAACTGTTTTTT. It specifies CASSVEAGTTNEKLFF.

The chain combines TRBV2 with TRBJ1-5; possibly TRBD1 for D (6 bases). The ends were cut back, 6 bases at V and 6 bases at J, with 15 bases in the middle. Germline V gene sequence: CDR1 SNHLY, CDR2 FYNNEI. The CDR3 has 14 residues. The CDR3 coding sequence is TGTGCCAGCAGAGGGGGGGGCGTATCTCAGCCCCAGCATTTT. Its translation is CASRGGGVSQPQHF.

CDR3 sequence reads: CASSRGGGGPYEQYF. The CDR3 DNA reads TGTGCCAGCAGCCGGGGTGGGGGAGGGCCGTACGAGCAGTACTTC. The chain combines TRBV3-1 (or the pseudogene TRBV3-2) with TRBJ2-7; 7 nucleotides align to TRBD2. Per germline, CDR1 LGHDT and CDR2 YNNKEL (reference sequence). The CDR3 length is 15 residues. The trim removed 4 bases at V and 4 bases at J, leaving 10 bases unmatched.

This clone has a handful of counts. The DNA of the CDR3 is TGTGCCAGTAGTATAGATAAAGGACTAGCGAACACCGGGGAGCTGTTTTTT. This codes for CASSIDKGLANTGELFF. The gene calls are TRBV19 and TRBJ2-2, with TRBD2 matching 7 bases. With 0 bases clipped from V and 0 bases from J, the junction kept 4 bases outside the gene matches. Looked up from germline, CDR1 is LNHDA and CDR2 is SQIVND (reference sequence). The CDR3 contains 17 residues.